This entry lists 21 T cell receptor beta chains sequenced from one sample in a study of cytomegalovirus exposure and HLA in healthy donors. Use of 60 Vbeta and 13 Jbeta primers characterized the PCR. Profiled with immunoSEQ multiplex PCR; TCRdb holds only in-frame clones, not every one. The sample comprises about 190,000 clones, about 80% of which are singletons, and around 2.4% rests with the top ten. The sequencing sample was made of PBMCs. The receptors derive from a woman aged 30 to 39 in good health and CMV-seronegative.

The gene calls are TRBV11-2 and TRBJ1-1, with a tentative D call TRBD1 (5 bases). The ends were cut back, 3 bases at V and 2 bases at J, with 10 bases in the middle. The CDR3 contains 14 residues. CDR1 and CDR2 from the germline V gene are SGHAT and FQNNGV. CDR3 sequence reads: CASSFTGTNTEAFF. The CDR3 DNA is TGTGCCAGCAGCTTCACGGGGACTAACACTGAAGCTTTCTTT.

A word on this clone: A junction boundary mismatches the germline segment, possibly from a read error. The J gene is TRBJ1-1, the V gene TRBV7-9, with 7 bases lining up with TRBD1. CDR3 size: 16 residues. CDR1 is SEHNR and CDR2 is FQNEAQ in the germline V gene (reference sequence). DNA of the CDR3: TGTTCCAGCAGCGTAACAGGGGTTGAAGGGAACACTGAAGCTTTCTTT. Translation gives CSSSVTGVEGNTEAFF.

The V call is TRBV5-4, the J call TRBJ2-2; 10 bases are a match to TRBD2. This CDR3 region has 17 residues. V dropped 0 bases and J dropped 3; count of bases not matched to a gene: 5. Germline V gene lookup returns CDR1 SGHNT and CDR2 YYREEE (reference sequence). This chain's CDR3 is CASSLEAGGRDTGELFF. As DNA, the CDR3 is TGTGCCAGCAGCTTGGAAGCGGGGGGGCGTGACACCGGGGAGCTGTTTTTT.

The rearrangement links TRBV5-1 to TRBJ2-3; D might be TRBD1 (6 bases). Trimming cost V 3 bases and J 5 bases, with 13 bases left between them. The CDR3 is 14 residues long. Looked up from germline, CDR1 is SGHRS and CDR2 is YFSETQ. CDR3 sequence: CASSSYGTQDTQYF. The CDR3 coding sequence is TGCGCCAGCAGCTCCTACGGGACACAAGATACGCAGTATTTT.

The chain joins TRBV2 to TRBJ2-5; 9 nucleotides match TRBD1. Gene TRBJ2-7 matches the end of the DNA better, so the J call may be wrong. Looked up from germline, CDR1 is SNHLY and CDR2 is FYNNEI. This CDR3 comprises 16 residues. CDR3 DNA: TGTGCCAGCAGTGAAGCACACAGGGGGCTTTCCTACGAGCAGTACTTC. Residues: CASSEAHRGLSYEQYF.

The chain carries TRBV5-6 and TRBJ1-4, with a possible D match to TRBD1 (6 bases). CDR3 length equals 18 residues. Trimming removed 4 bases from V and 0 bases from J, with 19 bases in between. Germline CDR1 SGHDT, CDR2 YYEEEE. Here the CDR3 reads CASSVGLTGYATNEKLFF. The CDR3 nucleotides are TGTGCCAGCAGCGTGGGTCTGACAGGATATGCAACTAATGAAAAACTGTTTTTT.

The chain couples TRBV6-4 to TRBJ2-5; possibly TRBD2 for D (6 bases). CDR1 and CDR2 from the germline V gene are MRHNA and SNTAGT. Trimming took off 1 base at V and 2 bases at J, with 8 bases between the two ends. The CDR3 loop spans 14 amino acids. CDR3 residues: CASSDWRGQETQYF. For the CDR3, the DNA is TGTGCCAGCAGTGACTGGAGGGGACAAGAGACCCAGTACTTC.

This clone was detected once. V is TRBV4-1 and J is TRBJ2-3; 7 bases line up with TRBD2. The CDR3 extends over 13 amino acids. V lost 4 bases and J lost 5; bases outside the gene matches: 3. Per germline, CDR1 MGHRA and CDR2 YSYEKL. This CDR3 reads CASSRRGEDTQYF. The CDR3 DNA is TGCGCCAGCAGCCGCCGGGGGGAAGATACGCAGTATTTT.

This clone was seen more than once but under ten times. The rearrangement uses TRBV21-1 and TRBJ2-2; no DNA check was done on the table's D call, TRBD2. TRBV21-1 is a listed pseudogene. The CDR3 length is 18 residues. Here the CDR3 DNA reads TGTGCCAGCAGCAAGAAAGGTGGGCGAGGGAGTCCCACCGGGGAGCTGTTTTTT. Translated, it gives CASSKKGGRGSPTGELFF.

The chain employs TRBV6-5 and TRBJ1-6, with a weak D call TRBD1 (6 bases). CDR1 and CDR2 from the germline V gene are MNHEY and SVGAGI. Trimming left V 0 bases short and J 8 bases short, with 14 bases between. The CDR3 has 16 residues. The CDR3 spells CASSYSGAGSDSPLHF. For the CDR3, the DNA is TGTGCCAGCAGTTACTCGGGGGCAGGGAGCGATTCACCCCTCCACTTT.

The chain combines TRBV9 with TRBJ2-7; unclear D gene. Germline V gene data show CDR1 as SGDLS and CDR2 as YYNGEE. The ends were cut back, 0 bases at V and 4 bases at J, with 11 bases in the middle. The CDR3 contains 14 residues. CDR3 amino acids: CASSVGLLDYEQYF. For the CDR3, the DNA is TGTGCCAGCAGCGTAGGACTCTTAGATTACGAGCAGTACTTC.

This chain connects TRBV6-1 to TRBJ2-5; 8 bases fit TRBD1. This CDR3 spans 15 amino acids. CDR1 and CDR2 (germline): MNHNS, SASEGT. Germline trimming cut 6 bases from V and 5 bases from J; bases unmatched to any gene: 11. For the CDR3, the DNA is TGTGCCAGCAGACTAACAGGGGGAGAAGGGGAGACCCAGTACTTC. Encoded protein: CASRLTGGEGETQYF.

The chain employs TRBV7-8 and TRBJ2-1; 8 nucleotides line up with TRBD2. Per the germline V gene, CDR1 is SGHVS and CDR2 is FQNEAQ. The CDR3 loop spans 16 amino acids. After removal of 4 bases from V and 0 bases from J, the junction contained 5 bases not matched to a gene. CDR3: CASSSLLAASYNEQFF. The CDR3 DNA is TGTGCCAGCAGCTCCCTACTAGCGGCCTCCTACAATGAGCAGTTCTTC.

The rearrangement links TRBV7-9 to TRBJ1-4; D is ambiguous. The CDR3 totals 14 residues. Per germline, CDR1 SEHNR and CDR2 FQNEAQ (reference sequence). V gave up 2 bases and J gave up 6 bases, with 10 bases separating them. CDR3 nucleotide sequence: TGTGCCAGCAGCTTATTAGTGGAGGATGAAAAACTGTTTTTT. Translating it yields CASSLLVEDEKLFF.

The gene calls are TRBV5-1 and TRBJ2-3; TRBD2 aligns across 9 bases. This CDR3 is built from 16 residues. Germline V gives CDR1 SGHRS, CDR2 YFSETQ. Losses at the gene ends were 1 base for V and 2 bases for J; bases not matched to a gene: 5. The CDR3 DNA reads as TGCGCCAGCAGCTTGAACAGCGGGGGGTTCACAGATACGCAGTATTTT. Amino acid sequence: CASSLNSGGFTDTQYF.

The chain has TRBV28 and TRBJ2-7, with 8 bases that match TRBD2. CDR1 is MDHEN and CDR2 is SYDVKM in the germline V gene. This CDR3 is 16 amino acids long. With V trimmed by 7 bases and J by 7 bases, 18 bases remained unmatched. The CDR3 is CASILGSAGGIGEQYF. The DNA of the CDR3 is TGTGCCAGCATCCTTGGTAGCGCGGGAGGTATTGGAGAGCAGTACTTC.

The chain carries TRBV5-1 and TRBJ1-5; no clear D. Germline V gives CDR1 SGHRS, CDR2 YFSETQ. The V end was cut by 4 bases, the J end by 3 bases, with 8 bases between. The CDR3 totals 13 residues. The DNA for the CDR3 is TGCGCCAGCAGCGCAGGCCTCAATCAGCCCCAGCATTTT. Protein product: CASSAGLNQPQHF.

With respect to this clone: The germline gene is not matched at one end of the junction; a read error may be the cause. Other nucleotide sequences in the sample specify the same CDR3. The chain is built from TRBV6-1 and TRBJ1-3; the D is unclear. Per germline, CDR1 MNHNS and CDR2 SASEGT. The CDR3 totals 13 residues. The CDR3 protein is CASSEARRNTIYF. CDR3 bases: TGTGCCAGCAGCGAAGCGCGCCGAAACACCATATATTTT.

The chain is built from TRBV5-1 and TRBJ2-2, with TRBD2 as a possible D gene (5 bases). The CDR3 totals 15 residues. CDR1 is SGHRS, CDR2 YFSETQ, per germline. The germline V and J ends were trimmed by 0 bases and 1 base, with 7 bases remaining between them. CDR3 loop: CASSLAGLNTGELFF. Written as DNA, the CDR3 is TGCGCCAGCAGCTTGGCCGGACTGAACACCGGGGAGCTGTTTTTT.

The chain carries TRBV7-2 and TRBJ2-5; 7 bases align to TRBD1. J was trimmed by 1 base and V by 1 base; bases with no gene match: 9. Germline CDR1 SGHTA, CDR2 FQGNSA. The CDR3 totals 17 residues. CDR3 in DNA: TGTGCCAGCAGCTTAGTTTCCCCAGACAGGGCCCAAGAGACCCAGTACTTC. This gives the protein CASSLVSPDRAQETQYF.

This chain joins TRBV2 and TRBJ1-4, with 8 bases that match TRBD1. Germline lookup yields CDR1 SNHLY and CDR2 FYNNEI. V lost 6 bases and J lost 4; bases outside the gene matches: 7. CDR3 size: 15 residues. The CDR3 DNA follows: TGTGCCAGCAGGGCGACAGGGGTTATTAATGAAAAACTGTTTTTT. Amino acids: CASRATGVINEKLFF.